This record concerns one T cell receptor (beta chain) sequence. The data belong to a study of blood T cell repertoires in COVID-19. Background on the study: Both acute and convalescent COVID-19 samples were obtained from the United States, Italy and Spain.

Clones were sequenced by immunoSEQ multiplex PCR, and TCRdb holds only the in-frame ones, with some missing. The sample lists approximately 150,000 clones; around 84% were seen once. This CDR3 spans 15 amino acids. V lost 9 bases to trimming and J lost 3 bases, with 18 bases between them. Germline CDR1 reads MDHEN; CDR2 reads SYDVKM. The receptor comes from a man in his sixties or seventies with acute or convalescent COVID-19. Input material: peripheral blood. The chain employs TRBV28 and TRBJ2-1; possible D gene TRBD2, 6 bases. The CDR3 protein is CASFPSSGGYNEQFF. The CDR3 nucleotides are TGTGCCAGTTTCCCGTCCTCCGGGGGCTACAATGAGCAGTTCTTC.